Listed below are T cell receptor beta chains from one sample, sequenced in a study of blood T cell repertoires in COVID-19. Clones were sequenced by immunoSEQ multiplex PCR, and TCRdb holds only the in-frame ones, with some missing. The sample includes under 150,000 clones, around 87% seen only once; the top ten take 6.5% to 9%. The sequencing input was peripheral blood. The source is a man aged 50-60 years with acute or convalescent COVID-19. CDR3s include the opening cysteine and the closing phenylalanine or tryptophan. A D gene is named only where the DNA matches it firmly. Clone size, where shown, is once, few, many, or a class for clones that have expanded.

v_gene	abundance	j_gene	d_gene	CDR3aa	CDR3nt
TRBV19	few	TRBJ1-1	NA	CASRGRRPTEAFF	TGTGCCAGTAGAGGGAGAAGGCCCACTGAAGCTTTCTTT
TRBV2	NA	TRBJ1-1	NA	CASRSDAGTGAEAFF	TGTGCCAGCAGGAGCGACGCCGGGACGGGGGCTGAAGCTTTCTTT
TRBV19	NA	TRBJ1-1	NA	CASNREGFTEAFF	TGTGCCAGTAACAGGGAAGGGTTTACTGAAGCTTTCTTT
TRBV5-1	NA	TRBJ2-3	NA	CASSLQTGTLSPDTQYF	TGCGCCAGCAGCCTTCAGACCGGGACATTGAGCCCAGATACGCAGTATTTT
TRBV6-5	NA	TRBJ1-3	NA	CASRRSRGAGNTIYF	TGTGCCAGCCGGCGTTCCAGGGGCGCTGGAAACACCATATATTTT
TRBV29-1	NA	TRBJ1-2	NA	CSVEDRSLSGYTF	TGCAGCGTTGAAGATCGGTCCCTTTCGGGCTACACCTTC
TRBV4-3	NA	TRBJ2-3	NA	CASSLYSKDTQYF	TGCGCCAGCAGCCTTTATAGCAAAGATACGCAGTATTTT
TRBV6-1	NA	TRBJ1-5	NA	CASSEFQVSDSNQPQHF	TGTGCCAGCAGTGAGTTTCAGGTATCCGATAGCAATCAGCCCCAGCATTTT
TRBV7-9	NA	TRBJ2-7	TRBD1	CASSFGQGALSGQYF	TGTGCCAGCAGCTTCGGACAGGGGGCGTTATCTGGGCAGTACTTC
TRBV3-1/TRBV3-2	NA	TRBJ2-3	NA	CASSLRKGVDTQYF	TGTGCCAGCAGCCTTCGGAAGGGGGTAGATACGCAGTATTTT
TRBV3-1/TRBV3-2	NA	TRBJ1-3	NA	CASSTGAGNTIYF	TGTGCCAGCTCGACAGGAGCTGGAAACACCATATATTTT
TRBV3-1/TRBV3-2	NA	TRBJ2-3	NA	CASSQGRTEGYTQYF	TGTGCCAGCAGCCAAGGGCGGACAGAAGGGTATACGCAGTATTTT
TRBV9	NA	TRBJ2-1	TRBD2	CASSVEGTNYNEQFF	TGTGCCAGCAGCGTAGAGGGGACTAACTACAATGAGCAGTTCTTC
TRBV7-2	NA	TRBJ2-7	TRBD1	CAGARTGSYEQYF	TGTGCCGGAGCCCGGACAGGCTCCTACGAGCAGTACTTC
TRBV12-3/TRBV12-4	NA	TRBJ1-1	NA	CASSLTSEGEAFF	TGTGCCAGCAGTTTAACGTCAGAGGGTGAAGCTTTCTTT
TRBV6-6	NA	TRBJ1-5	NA	CASSYAGNDQPQHF	TGTGCCAGCAGTTACGCAGGGAACGATCAGCCCCAGCATTTT
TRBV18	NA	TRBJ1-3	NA	CASSPARSSGNTIYF	TGTGCCAGCTCACCCGCACGGAGCTCTGGAAACACCATATATTTT
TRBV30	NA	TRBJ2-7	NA	CAWMRLPLYEQYF	TGTGCCTGGATGCGACTACCCTTGTACGAGCAGTACTTC
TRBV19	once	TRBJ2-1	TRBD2	CASSMNAGGRGEQFF	TGTGCCAGTAGTATGAATGCGGGAGGCCGTGGGGAGCAGTTCTTC
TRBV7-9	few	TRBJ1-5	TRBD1	CASSLAHPVTGGSQPQHF	TGTGCCAGCAGCTTAGCGCATCCGGTGACAGGGGGATCGCAGCCCCAGCATTTT
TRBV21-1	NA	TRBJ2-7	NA	CASRPGQVTRGSYEQYF	TGTGCCAGCAGACCGGGACAGGTTACCAGGGGCTCCTACGAGCAGTACTTC
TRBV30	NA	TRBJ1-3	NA	CAWTGQGGGRRNTIYF	TGTGCCTGGACAGGCCAGGGCGGGGGACGCCGAAACACCATATATTTT
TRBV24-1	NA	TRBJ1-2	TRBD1	CATSDRGQGRGYTF	TGTGCCACCAGTGACCGTGGACAGGGAAGAGGCTACACCTTC
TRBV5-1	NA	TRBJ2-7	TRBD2	CASSFFSGSTYEQYF	TGCGCCAGCAGCTTCTTTAGCGGGAGTACGTACGAGCAGTACTTC
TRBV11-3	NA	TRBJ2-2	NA	CASRPGDTGELFF	TGTGCCAGCAGGCCCGGAGACACCGGGGAGCTGTTTTTT
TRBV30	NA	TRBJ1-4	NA	CALQENDEKLFF	TGTGCCTTACAGGAGAATGATGAAAAACTGTTTTTT
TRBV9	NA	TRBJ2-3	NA	CASTQQGNRADTQYF	TGTGCCAGCACCCAACAGGGTAATCGGGCAGATACGCAGTATTTT
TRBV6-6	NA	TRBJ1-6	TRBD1	CASTYEGQAPSPLHF	TGTGCCAGCACCTACGAGGGACAGGCCCCTTCACCCCTCCACTTT
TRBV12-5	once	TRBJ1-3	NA	CASGFGQHSGNTIYF	TGTGCTAGTGGTTTTGGACAGCACTCTGGAAACACCATATATTTT
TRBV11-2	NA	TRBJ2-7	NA	CASSLIRGSHYEQYF	TGTGCCAGCAGCTTAATCCGGGGGTCCCACTACGAGCAGTACTTC
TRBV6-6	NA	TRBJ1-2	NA	CASSPYRTANYGYTF	TGTGCCAGCAGTCCGTACAGGACAGCTAACTATGGCTACACCTTC
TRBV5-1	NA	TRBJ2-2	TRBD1	CASSFKGQGSTGELFF	TGCGCCAGCAGCTTCAAAGGACAGGGGAGCACCGGGGAGCTGTTTTTT
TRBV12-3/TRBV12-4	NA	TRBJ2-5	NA	CARVRETQYF	TGTGCCAGAGTCAGAGAGACCCAGTACTTC
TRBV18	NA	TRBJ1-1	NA	CASSPGATEAFF	TGTGCCAGCTCACCAGGGGCCACTGAAGCTTTCTTT
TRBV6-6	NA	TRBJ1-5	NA	CASLQGSNQPQHF	TGTGCCAGCTTACAGGGTAGCAATCAGCCCCAGCATTTT
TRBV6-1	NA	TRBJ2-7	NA	CASSELRREQYF	TGTGCCAGCAGTGAACTGAGGCGCGAGCAGTACTTC
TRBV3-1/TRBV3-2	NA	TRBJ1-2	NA	CASSQVPNSYGYTF	TGTGCCAGCAGCCAAGTTCCGAACTCCTATGGCTACACCTTC
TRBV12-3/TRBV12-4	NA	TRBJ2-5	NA	CASSLSGETQYF	TGTGCCAGCAGTTTAAGCGGAGAGACCCAGTACTTC
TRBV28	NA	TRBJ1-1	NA	CASSSPGGGNTEAFF	TGTGCCAGCAGTTCCCCTGGGGGGGGGAACACTGAAGCTTTCTTT
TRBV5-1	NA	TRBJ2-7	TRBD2	CASSLEIAGGYEQYF	TGCGCCAGCAGCCTTGAGATTGCGGGGGGCTACGAGCAGTACTTC
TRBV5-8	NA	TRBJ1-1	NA	CASSFVPGWNTEAFF	TGTGCCAGCAGCTTTGTCCCAGGGTGGAACACTGAAGCTTTCTTT
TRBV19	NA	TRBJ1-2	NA	CASRMGQGYGYTF	TGTGCCAGTAGGATGGGGCAGGGCTATGGCTACACCTTC
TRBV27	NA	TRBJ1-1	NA	CASSLGGVNTEAFF	TGTGCCAGCAGTTTAGGCGGGGTGAACACTGAAGCTTTCTTT
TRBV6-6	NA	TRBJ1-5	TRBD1	CASSPGQGGFQPQHF	TGTGCCAGCAGTCCCGGACAGGGGGGCTTTCAGCCCCAGCATTTT
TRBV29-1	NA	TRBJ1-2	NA	CSVEKWTANYGYTF	TGCAGCGTTGAAAAATGGACAGCTAACTATGGCTACACCTTC
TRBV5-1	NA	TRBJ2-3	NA	CASTRKGDASTDTQYF	TGCGCCAGCACCCGGAAAGGGGATGCTAGCACAGATACGCAGTATTTT
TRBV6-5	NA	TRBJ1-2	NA	CASSSLGGGANYGYTF	TGTGCCAGCAGTTCACTAGGGGGGGGAGCTAACTATGGCTACACCTTC
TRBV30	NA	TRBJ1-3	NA	CAWIPRATGNTIYF	TGTGCCTGGATACCCAGGGCGACTGGAAACACCATATATTTT
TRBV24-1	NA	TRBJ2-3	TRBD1	CATSDPGTGGAPDSTDTQYF	TGTGCCACCAGTGACCCCGGGACAGGGGGCGCCCCGGATAGCACAGATACGCAGTATTTT
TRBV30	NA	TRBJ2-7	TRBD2	CAWSVGGSSYEQYF	TGTGCCTGGAGTGTAGGCGGGAGCTCCTACGAGCAGTACTTC
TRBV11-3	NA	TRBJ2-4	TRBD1	CASSLLGQGNIQYF	TGTGCCAGCAGCTTATTGGGACAGGGTAACATTCAGTACTTC
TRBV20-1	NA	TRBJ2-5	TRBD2	CSASRLAGGLGQETQYF	TGCAGTGCTAGTCGGCTAGCGGGAGGGTTGGGCCAAGAGACCCAGTACTTC
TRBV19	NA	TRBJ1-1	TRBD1	CASREQGPWEKNTEAFF	TGTGCCAGTAGGGAACAGGGGCCGTGGGAAAAGAACACTGAAGCTTTCTTT
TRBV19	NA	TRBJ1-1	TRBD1	CASAPDRATEAFF	TGTGCCAGCGCTCCGGACAGGGCCACTGAAGCTTTCTTT
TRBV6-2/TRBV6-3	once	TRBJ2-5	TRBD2	CASSYSAGGYQETQYF	TGTGCCAGCAGTTACTCAGCGGGAGGGTACCAAGAGACCCAGTACTTC
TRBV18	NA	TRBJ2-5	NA	CASSPPGGETQYF	TGTGCCAGCTCACCTCCCGGGGGAGAGACCCAGTACTTC